One sample yielded the 21 T cell receptor beta chains listed below, sequenced in a study of metastatic and nonmetastatic thyroid tumors. The entire patient cohort was treatment-naive prior to thyroid surgery. TCRdb re-called the PCR reads via MiXCR. The repertoire includes 30,000 or so clones, roughly 21% of them detected once, and under 9.5% sits in the top ten. What was sequenced was blood. The source is a female donor with papillary thyroid cancer or a benign thyroid nodule (not recorded which). Some clones in this sample may be carry-over from other donors' samples.

J is TRBJ1-6 and V is TRBV19, with D tentatively TRBD1 (6 bases). Germline V gene lookup returns CDR1 LNHDA and CDR2 SQIVND (reference sequence). CDR3 length equals 15 residues. V lost 6 bases and J lost 7, with 16 bases in between. CDR3 in amino acids: CASRGQRGENSPLHF. The CDR3, as DNA: TGTGCCAGTAGAGGACAGAGGGGCGAGAATTCACCCCTCCACTTT.

This clone was recorded a few times. This sequence joins TRBV6-1 and TRBJ2-1; no definite D call. The germline V and J ends were trimmed by 2 bases and 10 bases, with 6 bases remaining between them. Germline-derived CDR1 and CDR2 are MNHNS and SASEGT. The CDR3 has 11 amino acids. CDR3 sequence reads: CASSENPEQFF. The CDR3 DNA is TGTGCCAGCAGTGAAAATCCCGAGCAGTTCTTC.

This clone was counted ten times or more. V and J are TRBV7-9 and TRBJ1-6; possible D gene TRBD1, 6 bases. Germline assignment: CDR1 SEHNR and CDR2 FQNEAQ (reference sequence). The CDR3 extends over 15 amino acids. V lost 7 bases to trimming and J lost 7 bases, with 17 bases between them. Here the CDR3 DNA reads TGTGCCAGCAACAACAAACAGGGCGGGAATTCACCCCTCCACTTT. It is translated as CASNNKQGGNSPLHF.

The rearrangement joins TRBV20-1 to TRBJ2-1, with D perhaps TRBD2 (7 bases). CDR3 length equals 17 residues. The germline gives CDR1 DFQATT, CDR2 SNEGSKA (reference sequence). Trimming stripped 1 base from V and 9 bases from J, with 25 bases between. DNA of the CDR3: TGCAGTGCTAGAGCCCGGACTAGGGGGTCTTCTGCTGGTGAGCAGTTCTTC. Translation: CSARARTRGSSAGEQFF.

This clone was recorded many times. J is TRBJ1-1 and V is TRBV6-1, with D possibly matching TRBD1 (5 bases). This CDR3 is 14 amino acids long. The germline gives CDR1 MNHNS, CDR2 SASEGT. The ends were cut back, 6 bases at V and 5 bases at J, with 16 bases in the middle. CDR3 in DNA: TGTGCCAGCAGCCCTGGAGGGGCAAGGACTGAAGCTTTCTTT. Translation gives CASSPGGARTEAFF.

This clone has a count of ten or more. In DNA form, the CDR3 reads TGCAGTGCTAGAAGGGTCTCGGGCGGCTACACCTTC. It encodes CSARRVSGGYTF. The chain couples TRBV20-1 to TRBJ1-2; D is undetermined. The CDR3 spans 12 residues. Trimming removed 2 bases from V and 8 bases from J, with 12 bases in between. Per germline, CDR1 DFQATT and CDR2 SNEGSKA (reference sequence).

The V gene is TRBV28, the J gene TRBJ2-1, with TRBD2 matching over 8 bases. This CDR3 region has 19 residues. V shed 5 bases and J 2 bases; nucleotides not matched to a gene: 17. Germline V gene lookup returns CDR1 MDHEN and CDR2 SYDVKM. DNA of the CDR3: TGTGCCAGCAGTCCATCTACCGTCATAGCGGGAACGACCTACAATGAGCAGTTCTTC. This translates into CASSPSTVIAGTTYNEQFF. Based on the CDR3 plus reference TRBV28 and TRBJ2-1, the full variable domain is DVKVTQSSRYLVKRTGEKVFLECVQDMDHENMFWYRQDPGLGLRLIYFSYDVKMKEKGDIPEGYSVSREKKERFSLILESASTNQTSMYLCASSPSTVIAGTTYNEQFFGPGTRLTVL.

This clone was seen a few times. The chain joins TRBV5-1 to TRBJ2-2; TRBD2 is a possible D gene (6 bases). Germline V CDR1 and CDR2: SGHRS, YFSETQ. The CDR3 has 16 residues. V lost 0 bases to trimming and J lost 5 bases, with 14 bases between them. In DNA, the CDR3 is TGCGCCAGCAGCTTGGCCGGGAGAACGGATACCGGGGAGCTGTTTTTT. It encodes CASSLAGRTDTGELFF.

This clone was counted ten times or more. This chain joins TRBV10-2 and TRBJ1-1, with D unclear. CDR1 is WSHSY, CDR2 SAAADI, per germline. This CDR3 is 13 amino acids long. V was shortened by 4 bases and J by 4 bases, with 10 bases between the two germline ends. The DNA of the CDR3 is TGCGCCAGCAGTGCCCAACGGACCACTGAAGCTTTCTTT. Residues: CASSAQRTTEAFF.

CDR3 in DNA: TGTGCCAGCAGTGAAAATTGGGACAGAACAAATTCACCCCTCCACTTT. Its protein is CASSENWDRTNSPLHF. The V and J genes are TRBV6-1 and TRBJ1-6; 7 bases are a match to TRBD1. The CDR3 extends over 16 amino acids. The V gene's germline CDR1 is MNHNS and CDR2 SASEGT. With 2 bases clipped from V and 7 bases from J, the junction kept 8 bases outside the gene matches.

This clone was counted once. The rearrangement uses TRBV7-2 and TRBJ1-2; no firm D call. The germline gives CDR1 SGHTA, CDR2 FQGNSA. The CDR3 length is 14 residues. Trimming took 0 bases from V and 5 from J, leaving 10 bases between them. The DNA for the CDR3 is TGTGCCAGCAGCTTAGCGCTGGCGGGATATGGCTACACCTTC. Translation gives CASSLALAGYGYTF.

This clone was found many times. This chain links TRBV28 with TRBJ1-4; 8 bases agree with TRBD1. V trimming: 8 bases; J trimming: 7 bases; junction bases outside the gene matches: 9. The CDR3 is 14 residues long. CDR1 MDHEN and CDR2 SYDVKM come from the germline V gene. The CDR3 reads CASGNSGGSEKLFF. The CDR3 DNA follows: TGTGCCAGCGGGAATTCAGGGGGCAGTGAAAAACTGTTTTTT. The full variable domain, its missing parts supplied by reference TRBV28 and TRBJ1-4, is DVKVTQSSRYLVKRTGEKVFLECVQDMDHENMFWYRQDPGLGLRLIYFSYDVKMKEKGDIPEGYSVSREKKERFSLILESASTNQTSMYLCASGNSGGSEKLFFGSGTQLSVL.

This clone came up many times. The gene calls are TRBV20-1 and TRBJ1-2; weak D call: TRBD1 (5 bases). Germline V gene data show CDR1 as DFQATT and CDR2 as SNEGSKA (reference sequence). Trimming removed 2 bases from V and 2 bases from J, with 12 bases in between. The CDR3 covers 14 residues. CDR3 loop: CSARTDSPNYGYTF. The CDR3, as DNA: TGCAGTGCTAGAACTGACAGTCCCAACTATGGCTACACCTTC.

This clone appeared many times. The chain combines TRBV18 with TRBJ2-5; the D gene is possibly TRBD1 (6 bases). Deletions cut 3 bases from V and 1 base from J, with 12 bases between. The CDR3 is 15 amino acids. Germline-derived CDR1 and CDR2 are KGHSH and LQKENI. CDR3 coding DNA: TGTGCCAGCTCACCGTCAGGGACATCCCAAGAGACCCAGTACTTC. It is translated as CASSPSGTSQETQYF.

The sample holds many counts of this clone. The chain uses TRBV12-3 or TRBV12-4 and TRBJ2-7; 8 nucleotides align to TRBD1. This CDR3 is built from 14 residues. Germline trimming cut 2 bases from V and 4 bases from J; bases unmatched to any gene: 4. CDR3 in DNA: TGTGCCAGCAGTTTACAGGGGGCGGGTTACGAGCAGTACTTC. Protein product: CASSLQGAGYEQYF.

This clone was detected ten times or more. V is TRBV6-1 and J is TRBJ1-6; D perhaps matches TRBD1 (5 bases). The CDR3 covers 15 residues. Trimming removed 5 bases from V and 7 bases from J, with 15 bases in between. Looked up from germline, CDR1 is MNHNS and CDR2 is SASEGT. CDR3 residues: CASSTTGTGNSPLHF. In DNA form, the CDR3 reads TGTGCCAGCAGTACGACCGGGACGGGAAATTCACCCCTCCACTTT.

The V gene is TRBV6-5, the J gene TRBJ1-6; 10 bases match TRBD1. From germline, CDR1 is MNHEY and CDR2 SVGAGI. The CDR3 length is 15 residues. V lost 3 bases to trimming and J lost 8 bases; unmatched junction nucleotides: 4. Here the CDR3 reads CASSYQTGGDSPLHF. In DNA, the CDR3 is TGTGCCAGCAGTTATCAGACAGGGGGCGATTCACCCCTCCACTTT.

At least ten counts were recorded for this clone. This chain connects TRBV28 to TRBJ2-7, with TRBD2 matching over 9 bases. The ends lost 3 bases at V and 0 bases at J; junction bases unmatched: 0. The CDR3 is 14 residues long. CDR1 is MDHEN and CDR2 is SYDVKM in the germline V gene. Here the CDR3 DNA reads TGTGCCAGCAGTTTTAGCGGGAGCTCCTACGAGCAGTACTTC. Residues: CASSFSGSSYEQYF.

This clone was detected ten times or more. The chain combines TRBV4-1 with TRBJ1-1; D possibly corresponds to TRBD1 (6 bases). CDR3 length equals 14 residues. Germline V gene data show CDR1 as MGHRA and CDR2 as YSYEKL. V was trimmed by 5 bases and J by 4 bases, leaving 14 bases between them. In DNA, the CDR3 is TGCGCCAGCAGCAAACTACAGGGTGCCACTGAAGCTTTCTTT. Amino acids: CASSKLQGATEAFF.

This chain uses TRBV10-3 with TRBJ2-3; TRBD1 matches 7 bases. This CDR3 contains 14 residues. Germline loops: CDR1 ENHRY, CDR2 SYGVKD. Trimming cost V 3 bases and J 2 bases; bases outside gene matches: 2. As DNA, the CDR3 is TGTGCCATCAGTGAAGGGGGCGCCACAGATACGCAGTATTTT. Amino acids: CAISEGGATDTQYF.

Many counts were recorded for this clone. This chain connects TRBV5-4 to TRBJ1-2; D remains unclear. The V gene's germline CDR1 is SGHNT and CDR2 YYREEE (reference sequence). CDR3 length: 13 amino acids. Trimming shortened V by 2 bases and J by 8 bases, and 13 bases separated the two germline ends. The CDR3 bases are TGTGCCAGCAGCTTCGGAAAAGATGACGGCTACACCTTC. Translating gives CASSFGKDDGYTF.